This T cell receptor beta chain was identified in a study of blood T cell repertoires in COVID-19. The overall study: From the United States, Italy and Spain came samples of acute and convalescent COVID-19. Sources were T cells, B-cell-depleted T cells, or PBMCs; the material itself was cDNA or gDNA.

Authors' methods: From reference gene primer amplification, estimates of nucleated cell counts were derived. Measured with immunoSEQ multiplex PCR; TCRdb has only the in-frame clones, and not every one. The DNA was the basis for D and trimming; V, J and clone size are from that table. The sample shows approximately 350,000 clones, approximately 86% of them seen only once. Patients in Seattle were enrolled during active infection, then followed longitudinally. Germline trimming cut 6 bases from V and 16 bases from J; bases unmatched to any gene: 5. CDR1 is SNHLY, CDR2 FYNNEI, per germline. CDR3 length: 11 residues.

Input material: peripheral blood. This sequence joins TRBV2 and TRBJ1-5; 11 nucleotides match TRBD1. The TCR was taken from a woman aged 55-69 years with COVID-19, enrolled during active disease. CDR3 coding DNA: TGTGCCAGCAGGGGGACAGGGGGTAATCATTTT. Protein sequence: CASRGTGGNHF.